The rows below give T cell receptor beta chains drawn from one sample of a study of OX40 agonist ivuxolimab in advanced cancers. Here immunoSEQ multiplex PCR was the method, and the copy in TCRdb shows in-frame clones only, minus some. Of 100,000 or so clones in the sample, roughly 95% were seen once. Specimen: CD4+ or CD8+ T cells sorted from blood, collected in a trial of the OX40 agonist ivuxolimab. All receptors come from an adult with an advanced solid tumor such as melanoma, head and neck, liver or kidney cancer. Both conserved end residues are part of each CDR3. A D gene is named only where the DNA matches it firmly.

V	D	J	DNA	CDR3
TRBV7-6	-	TRBJ2-7	TGTGCCAGCAGCTTAGCGGGGGACCCAGCCTACGAGCAGTACTTC	CASSLAGDPAYEQYF
TRBV4-3	-	TRBJ2-7	TGCGCCAGCAGCCAAGCAGGGAACCACGGCTACGAGCAGTACTTC	CASSQAGNHGYEQYF
TRBV4-1	TRBD1	TRBJ1-1	TGCGCCAGCAGGGGTGTACAGGGGGCGTTGAACACTGAAGCTTTCTTT	CASRGVQGALNTEAFF
TRBV29-1	-	TRBJ1-2	TGCAGCGTTGAACCCCAAGGCGGTGGCTATGGCTACACCTTC	CSVEPQGGGYGYTF
TRBV5-1	TRBD1	TRBJ2-3	TGCGCCAGCAGCCCGGGACAGGGGGCCTCAGATACGCAGTATTTT	CASSPGQGASDTQYF
TRBV28	-	TRBJ1-6	TGTGCCAGCAGTGGGGTCGGGGGGATTACTTCACCCCTCCACTTT	CASSGVGGITSPLHF
TRBV7-2	TRBD1	TRBJ2-7	TGTGCCAGCAGCCGGAGCTCAGGGGGCATGTACGAGCAGTACTTC	CASSRSSGGMYEQYF
TRBV4-1	-	TRBJ1-1	TGCGCCAGCAGCCGCGTCCAACGGAACACTGAAGCTTTCTTT	CASSRVQRNTEAFF
TRBV18	TRBD1	TRBJ2-5	TGTGCCAGCTCACCCCGGACAGGGGCAAAAGAGACCCAGTACTTC	CASSPRTGAKETQYF
TRBV27	-	TRBJ2-7	TGTGCCAGCAGTTTTCAGGACGGTCGCTACGAGCAGTACTTC	CASSFQDGRYEQYF
TRBV30	TRBD2	TRBJ2-7	TGTGTCCCCGAAATTACCGGGACTAGCGGGAGGGGGTACGAGCAGTACTTC	CVPEITGTSGRGYEQYF
TRBV19	-	TRBJ1-1	TGTGCCAGTAGTACACACAGGGAGACTATTGCACTTCATCTAACCCATCGGGCTTTCTTT	CASSTHRETIALHLTHRAFF
TRBV2	-	TRBJ2-3	TGTGCCAGCAGTGAGAGGGGATTGCGAGATACGCAGTATTTT	CASSERGLRDTQYF
TRBV5-6	TRBD1	TRBJ2-7	TGTGCCAGCAGCTTGGACAGGGGGTACGAGCAGTACTTC	CASSLDRGYEQYF
TRBV11-1	-	TRBJ2-5	TGTGCCAGCAGCTTGGGAGCGACCCAGTACTTC	CASSLGATQYF
TRBV5-5	-	TRBJ2-2	TGTGCCAGCAGCACCCTTAGGACGGGCACCGGGGAGCTGTTTTTT	CASSTLRTGTGELFF
TRBV19	TRBD1	TRBJ1-5	TGTGCCAGTAGCCTAGCCCCATCACAAGGACAGGGGATTGTGGTGGACAATCAGCCCCAGCATTTT	CASSLAPSQGQGIVVDNQPQHF
TRBV11-3	TRBD1	TRBJ2-1	TGTGCCAGTTCCCCGGGACAGGGAGCCAATGAGCAGTTCTTC	CASSPGQGANEQFF
TRBV7-3	-	TRBJ2-7	TGTGCCAGCAGCTTATCGGGCAGCTACGAGCAGTACTTC	CASSLSGSYEQYF
TRBV27	TRBD2	TRBJ2-1	TGTGCCAGCAGTTTATCGAGACTAGCCGCCAATAGTGAGCAGTTCTTC	CASSLSRLAANSEQFF
TRBV9	-	TRBJ2-3	TGTGCCAGCAGCCAGGGGGCGGGAGGGAGAGATACGCAGTATTTT	CASSQGAGGRDTQYF
TRBV6-4	-	TRBJ2-5	TGTGCCAGCAGGGAGCGGAGGGGGCAAGAGACCCAGTACTTC	CASRERRGQETQYF
TRBV11-2	-	TRBJ1-3	TGTGCCAGCAGCCACCCAGGAAACACCATATATTTT	CASSHPGNTIYF
TRBV5-1	-	TRBJ2-3	TGCGCCAGCAGTAGCCCAGGGATCACAGATACGCAGTATTTT	CASSSPGITDTQYF
TRBV18	-	TRBJ1-5	TGTGCCAGCTCACCGGGGGGGGACAGCAATCAGCCCCAGCATTTT	CASSPGGDSNQPQHF
TRBV18	TRBD1	TRBJ2-7	TGTGCCAGCGGCGGACAGGGTTACGAGCAGTACTTC	CASGGQGYEQYF
TRBV2	-	TRBJ2-5	TGTGCCAGCAGAGAGGGCAGGGAAGAGACCCAGTACTTC	CASREGREETQYF
TRBV4-2	-	TRBJ1-1	TGTGCCAGCAGCCAAGGGTCGGCAGGTTTTATGAACACTGAAGCTTTCTTT	CASSQGSAGFMNTEAFF
TRBV18	-	TRBJ2-5	TGTGCCAGCTCACCACCGAGCCAGGGGGGAGAGACCCAGTACTTC	CASSPPSQGGETQYF
TRBV19	-	TRBJ1-1	TGTGCCAGTAGTATCCAACGGATGAACACTGAAGCTTTCTTT	CASSIQRMNTEAFF
TRBV4-3	-	TRBJ1-1	TGCGCCAGCAGCCAAGGTGCGGGGCTGGGCACTGAAGCTTTCTTT	CASSQGAGLGTEAFF
TRBV5-1	TRBD1	TRBJ1-6	TGCGCCAGCAGCTTGGGACAGGGGGCGATCTATAATTCACCCCTCCACTTT	CASSLGQGAIYNSPLHF
TRBV4-3	-	TRBJ1-4	TGCGCCAGCAGCCAAGAGTGGGTGGGGTCACGGGAAAAACTGTTTTTT	CASSQEWVGSREKLFF
TRBV6-1	-	TRBJ2-3	TGTGCCAGCAGTGAGCAGTCGGCTCCAGATACGCAGTATTTT	CASSEQSAPDTQYF
TRBV13	-	TRBJ1-4	TGTGCCAGCAGCTTAGGCCTGGCAGGGTTGTCCCGTGCAACTAATGAAAAACTGTTTTTT	CASSLGLAGLSRATNEKLFF
TRBV18	-	TRBJ1-2	TGTGCCAGCTCACCTCAGGGTGGGGGACAAAACTATGGCTACACCTTC	CASSPQGGGQNYGYTF
TRBV7-9	-	TRBJ2-3	TGTGCCAGCAGCTTAACAGCCGCTAGCACAGATACGCAGTATTTT	CASSLTAASTDTQYF
TRBV4-1	-	TRBJ2-2	TGCGCCAGCAGCCAAGTAGGGGGTCGGACCGGGGAGCTGTTTTTT	CASSQVGGRTGELFF
TRBV5-4	TRBD1	TRBJ2-7	TGTGCCAGCAGCAGAACAGGGGACTACGAGCAGTACTTC	CASSRTGDYEQYF